Only a few counts were recorded for the clone carrying this T cell receptor beta chain. Its antigen remains unknown. Germline CDR1 SNHLY, CDR2 FYNNEI. J was trimmed by 0 bases and V by 10 bases; bases with no gene match: 7. This CDR3 is built from 14 residues. This entry is derived from a study of blood T cells in healthy people across ages. Overall study findings and caveats: It was not known whether donors were CMV positive (a possible confounder of expanded clonotype changes). Correlation between TCR beta diversity and naive T cell percentage was strong. Researchers deemed the diversity estimates from one million T cells underestimates.

With a J-beta primer mix and a sample-barcoded 5' primer, a second PCR ran about 6 to 11 cycles. TCRdb processed the 5' RACE reads anew with MiXCR; each CDR3 protein has one entry. The sample lists more than 500,000 distinct CDR3 sequences, about 25% occurring once. The V gene is TRBV2, the J gene TRBJ2-3; 7 nucleotides line up with TRBD1. This receptor was identified in a woman in her 70s in good health. Sequenced input: blood. The CDR3 nucleotides read TGTGCCAACGCCAGGGGGTTGAGCACAGATACGCAGTATTTT. Translation: CANARGLSTDTQYF.